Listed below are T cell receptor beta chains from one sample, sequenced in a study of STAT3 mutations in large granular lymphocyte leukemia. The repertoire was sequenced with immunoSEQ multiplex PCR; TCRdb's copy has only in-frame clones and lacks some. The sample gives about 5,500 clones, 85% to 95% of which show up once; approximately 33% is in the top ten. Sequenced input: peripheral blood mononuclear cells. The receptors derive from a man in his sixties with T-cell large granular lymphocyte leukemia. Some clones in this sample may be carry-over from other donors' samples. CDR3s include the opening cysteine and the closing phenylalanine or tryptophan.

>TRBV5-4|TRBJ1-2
CASSLPSRHSNYGYTF
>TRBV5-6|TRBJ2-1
CASSLMAGGVNEQFF
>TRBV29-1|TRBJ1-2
CSVEVQAGYTF
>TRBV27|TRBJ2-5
CASSYSTLRGETQYF
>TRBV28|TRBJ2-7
CAAGSSYEQYF
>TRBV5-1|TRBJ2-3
CASSPGLFTDTQYF
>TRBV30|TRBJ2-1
CAWSVTSPDEQFF
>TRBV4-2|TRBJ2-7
CASSQDLSGAAYEQYF
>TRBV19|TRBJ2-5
CASSSLAGVEEETQYF
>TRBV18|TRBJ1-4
CASSPGGANEKLFF
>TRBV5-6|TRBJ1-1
CASSPDRQVEAFF
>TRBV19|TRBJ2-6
CASTLNGANVLTF
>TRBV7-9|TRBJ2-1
CASSQWTSDREQFF
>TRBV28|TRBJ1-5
CASMVGITQPQHF
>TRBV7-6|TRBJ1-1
CASSSGGAGTEAFF
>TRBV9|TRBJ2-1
CASSPQLYSSYNEQFF
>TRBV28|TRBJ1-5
CASSLGQSNQPQHF
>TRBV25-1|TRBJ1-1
CASSDGGKDTEAFF
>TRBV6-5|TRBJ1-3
CASSFRRGQNTIYF
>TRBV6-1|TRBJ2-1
CASASYNEQFF
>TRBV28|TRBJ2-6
CASSFQGSNVLTF
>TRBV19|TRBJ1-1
CASSISGARAEAFF
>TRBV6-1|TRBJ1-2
CASSEADRGYGYTF
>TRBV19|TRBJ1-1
CASNPTGVRTEAFF
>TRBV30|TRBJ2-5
CAWSGASRQETQYF
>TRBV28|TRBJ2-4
CASSFEGYTSLRIQYF
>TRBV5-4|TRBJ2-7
CASSSDKTYSYEQYF
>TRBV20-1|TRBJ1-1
CSASANTEAFF
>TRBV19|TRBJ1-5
CASSPLGGSNQPQHF
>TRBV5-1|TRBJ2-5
CASSSAGLQETQYF
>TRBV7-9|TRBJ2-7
CASSFPDRGRYEQYF
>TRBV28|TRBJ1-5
CASSLSARRNQPQHF
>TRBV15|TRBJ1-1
CATSRDQTGTTEAFF
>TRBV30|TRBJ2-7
CAWSVRWEEQYF
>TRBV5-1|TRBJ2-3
CASSSGTVTDTQYF
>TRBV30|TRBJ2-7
CAWNKREPYEQYF
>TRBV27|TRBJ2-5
CASSLYVGETQYF
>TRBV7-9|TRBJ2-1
CASSSYTYDNEQFF
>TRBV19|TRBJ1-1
CASSPWTGERTEAFF